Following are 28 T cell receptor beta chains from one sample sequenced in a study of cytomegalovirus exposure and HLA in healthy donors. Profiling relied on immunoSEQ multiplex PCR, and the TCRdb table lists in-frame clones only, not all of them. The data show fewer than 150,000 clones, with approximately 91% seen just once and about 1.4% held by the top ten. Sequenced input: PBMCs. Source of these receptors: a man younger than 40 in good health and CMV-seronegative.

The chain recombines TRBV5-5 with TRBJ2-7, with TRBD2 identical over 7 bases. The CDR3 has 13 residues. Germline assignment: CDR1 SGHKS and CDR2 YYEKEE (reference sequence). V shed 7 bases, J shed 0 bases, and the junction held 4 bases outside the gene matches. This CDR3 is CASRREPSYEQYF. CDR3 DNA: TGTGCCAGCCGGCGGGAGCCCTCCTACGAGCAGTACTTC.

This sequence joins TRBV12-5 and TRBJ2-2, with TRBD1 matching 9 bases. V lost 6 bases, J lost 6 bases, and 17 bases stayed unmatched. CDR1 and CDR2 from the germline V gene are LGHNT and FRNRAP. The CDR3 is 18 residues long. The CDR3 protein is CASGDDRDRAWGAGELFF. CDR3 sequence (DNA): TGTGCTAGTGGCGACGACCGGGACAGGGCGTGGGGTGCCGGGGAGCTGTTTTTT.

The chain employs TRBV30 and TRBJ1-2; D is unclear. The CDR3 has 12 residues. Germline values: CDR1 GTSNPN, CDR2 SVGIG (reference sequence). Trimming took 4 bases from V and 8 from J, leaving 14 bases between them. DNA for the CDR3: TGTGCCTGGAACCCCGGGAGGGAGGGCTACACCTTC. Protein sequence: CAWNPGREGYTF. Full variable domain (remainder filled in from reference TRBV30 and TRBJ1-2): SQTIHQWPATLVQPVGSPLSLECTVEGTSNPNLYWYRQAAGRGLQLLFYSVGIGQISSEVPQNLSASRPQDRQFILSSKKLLLSDSGFYLCAWNPGREGYTFGSGTRLTVV.

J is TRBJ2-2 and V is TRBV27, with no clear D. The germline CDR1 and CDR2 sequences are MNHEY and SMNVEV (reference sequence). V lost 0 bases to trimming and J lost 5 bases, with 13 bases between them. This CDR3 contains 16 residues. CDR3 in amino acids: CASSLSITRRTGELFF. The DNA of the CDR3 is TGTGCCAGCAGTTTATCGATTACACGCAGGACCGGGGAGCTGTTTTTT.

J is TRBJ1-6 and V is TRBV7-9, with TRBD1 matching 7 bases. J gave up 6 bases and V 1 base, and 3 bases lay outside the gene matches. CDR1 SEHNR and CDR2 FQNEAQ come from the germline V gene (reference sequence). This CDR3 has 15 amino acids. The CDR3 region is CASSLVGQTNSPLHF. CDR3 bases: TGTGCCAGCAGCTTAGTGGGACAGACTAATTCACCCCTCCACTTT.

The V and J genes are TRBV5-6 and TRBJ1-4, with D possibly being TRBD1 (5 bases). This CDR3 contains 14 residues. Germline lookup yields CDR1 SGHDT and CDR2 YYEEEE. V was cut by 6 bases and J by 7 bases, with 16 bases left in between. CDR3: CASTLWGEVEKLFF. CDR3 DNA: TGTGCCAGCACCCTGTGGGGGGAGGTTGAAAAACTGTTTTTT.

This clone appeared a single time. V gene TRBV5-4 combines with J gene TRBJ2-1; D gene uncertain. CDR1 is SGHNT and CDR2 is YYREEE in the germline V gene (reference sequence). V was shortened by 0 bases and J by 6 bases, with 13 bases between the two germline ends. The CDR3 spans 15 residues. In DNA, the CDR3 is TGTGCCAGCAGCTTGGCCGAGAGGAGCTTCAATGAGCAGTTCTTC. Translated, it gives CASSLAERSFNEQFF. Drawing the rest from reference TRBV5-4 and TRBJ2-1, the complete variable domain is ETGVTQSPTHLIKTRGQQVTLRCSSQSGHNTVSWYQQALGQGPQFIFQYYREEENGRGNFPPRFSGLQFPNYSSELNVNALELDDSALYLCASSLAERSFNEQFFGPGTRLTVL.

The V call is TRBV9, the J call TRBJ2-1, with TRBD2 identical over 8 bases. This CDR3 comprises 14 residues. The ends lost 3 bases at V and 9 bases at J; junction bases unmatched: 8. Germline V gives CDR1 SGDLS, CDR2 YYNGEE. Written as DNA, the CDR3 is TGTGCCAGCAGCGAGGGACTAGGCGTCGTTGAGCAGTTCTTC. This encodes CASSEGLGVVEQFF. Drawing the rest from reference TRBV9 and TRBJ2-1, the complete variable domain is DSGVTQTPKHLITATGQRVTLRCSPRSGDLSVYWYQQSLDQGLQFLIQYYNGEERAKGNILERFSAQQFPDLHSELNLSSLELGDSALYFCASSEGLGVVEQFFGPGTRLTVL.

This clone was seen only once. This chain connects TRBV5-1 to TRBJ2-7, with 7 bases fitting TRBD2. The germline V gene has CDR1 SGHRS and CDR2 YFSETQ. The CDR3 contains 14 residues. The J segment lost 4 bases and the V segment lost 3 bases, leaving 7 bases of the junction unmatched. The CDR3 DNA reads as TGCGCCAGCAGCTGGAGCGGGATGGCGTACGAGCAGTACTTC. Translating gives CASSWSGMAYEQYF.

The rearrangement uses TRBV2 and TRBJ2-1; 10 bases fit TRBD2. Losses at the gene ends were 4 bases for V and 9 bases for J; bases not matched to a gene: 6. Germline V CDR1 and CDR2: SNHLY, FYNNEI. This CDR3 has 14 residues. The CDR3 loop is CASSALAGVAEQFF. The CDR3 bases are TGTGCCAGCAGTGCTCTAGCGGGAGTAGCTGAGCAGTTCTTC. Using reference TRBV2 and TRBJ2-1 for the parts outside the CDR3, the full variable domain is EPEVTQTPSHQVTQMGQEVILRCVPISNHLYFYWYRQILGQKVEFLVSFYNNEISEKSEIFDDQFSVERPDGSNFTLKIRSTKLEDSAMYFCASSALAGVAEQFFGPGTRLTVL.

CDR3 in amino acids: CASRPGQSGNTIYF. CDR3 sequence (DNA): TGTGCCAGCAGACCAGGGCAATCGGGAAACACCATATATTTT. The rearrangement uses TRBV6-6 and TRBJ1-3, with a tentative D call TRBD1 (5 bases). This CDR3 comprises 14 residues. Trimming cost V 6 bases and J 4 bases, with 13 bases left between them. Germline assignment: CDR1 MNHNY and CDR2 SVGAGI (reference sequence).

In nucleotides, the CDR3 is TGTGCCAGCAGCCAAGAGTCTGGCTCCAGCAATCAGCCCCAGCATTTT. It yields the protein CASSQESGSSNQPQHF. The chain joins TRBV4-2 to TRBJ1-5; D is unresolved. The CDR3 totals 16 residues. Germline CDR1 LGHNA, CDR2 YNFKEQ. Deletions cut 0 bases from V and 1 base from J, with 10 bases between.

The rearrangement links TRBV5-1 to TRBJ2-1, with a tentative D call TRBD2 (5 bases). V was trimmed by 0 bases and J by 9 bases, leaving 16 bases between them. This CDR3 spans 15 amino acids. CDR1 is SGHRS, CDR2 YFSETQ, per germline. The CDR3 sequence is CASSLEATRGGEQFF. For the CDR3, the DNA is TGCGCCAGCAGCTTGGAGGCCACGAGAGGAGGTGAGCAGTTCTTC.

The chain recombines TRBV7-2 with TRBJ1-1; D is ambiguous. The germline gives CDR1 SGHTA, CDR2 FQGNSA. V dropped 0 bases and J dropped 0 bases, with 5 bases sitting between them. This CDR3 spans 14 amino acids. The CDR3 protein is CASSLAQVNTEAFF. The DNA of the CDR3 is TGTGCCAGCAGCTTAGCGCAGGTGAACACTGAAGCTTTCTTT.

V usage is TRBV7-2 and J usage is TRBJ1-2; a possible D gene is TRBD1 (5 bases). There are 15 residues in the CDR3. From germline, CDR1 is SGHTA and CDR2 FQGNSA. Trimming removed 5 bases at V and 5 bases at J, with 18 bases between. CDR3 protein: CASSPPLQAYYGYTF. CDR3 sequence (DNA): TGTGCCAGCAGCCCACCTTTACAGGCATATTATGGCTACACCTTC.

The CDR3 nucleotides read TGTGCCAGCAGCCAAAAAAGGGCGGGGAATTATCAGCCCCAGCATTTT. This sequence encodes CASSQKRAGNYQPQHF. The J gene is TRBJ1-5, the V gene TRBV7-3; D not certain. Germline lookup yields CDR1 SGHTA and CDR2 FQGTGA. This CDR3 region has 16 residues. V lost 5 bases to trimming and J lost 5 bases, with 19 bases between them.

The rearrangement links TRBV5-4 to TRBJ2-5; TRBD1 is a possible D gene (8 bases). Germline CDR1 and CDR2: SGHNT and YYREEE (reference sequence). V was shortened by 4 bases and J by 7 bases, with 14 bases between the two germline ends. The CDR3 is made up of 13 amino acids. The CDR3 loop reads CASSMTGEGTQYF. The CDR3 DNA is TGTGCCAGCAGCATGACAGGGGAGGGGACCCAGTACTTC. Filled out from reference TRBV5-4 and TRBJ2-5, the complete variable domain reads ETGVTQSPTHLIKTRGQQVTLRCSSQSGHNTVSWYQQALGQGPQFIFQYYREEENGRGNFPPRFSGLQFPNYSSELNVNALELDDSALYLCASSMTGEGTQYFGPGTRLLVL.

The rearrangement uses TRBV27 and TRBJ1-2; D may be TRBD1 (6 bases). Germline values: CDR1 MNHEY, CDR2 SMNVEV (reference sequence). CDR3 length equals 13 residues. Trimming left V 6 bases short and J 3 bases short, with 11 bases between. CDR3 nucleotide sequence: TGTGCCAGCAGCCTGGGGGGGCACTATGGCTACACCTTC. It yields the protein CASSLGGHYGYTF.

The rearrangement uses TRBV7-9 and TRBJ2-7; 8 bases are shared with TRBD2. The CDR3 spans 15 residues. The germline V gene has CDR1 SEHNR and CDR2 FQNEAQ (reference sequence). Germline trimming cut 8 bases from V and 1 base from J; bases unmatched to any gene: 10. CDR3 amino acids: CASGGTRDYSYEQYF. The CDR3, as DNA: TGTGCCAGCGGAGGGACTAGGGACTATTCCTACGAGCAGTACTTC.

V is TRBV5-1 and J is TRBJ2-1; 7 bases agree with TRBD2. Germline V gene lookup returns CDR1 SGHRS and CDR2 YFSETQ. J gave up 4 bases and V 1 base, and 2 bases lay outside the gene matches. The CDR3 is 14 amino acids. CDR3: CASSLSGEYNEQFF. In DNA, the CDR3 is TGCGCCAGCAGCTTGAGCGGGGAGTACAATGAGCAGTTCTTC.

CDR3 DNA: TGCGCCAGCAGCCGAGACAGGGTGGTCGGACTAGCGGATCTGGGGAATGAGCAGTTCTTC. This translates into CASSRDRVVGLADLGNEQFF. The chain joins TRBV4-3 to TRBJ2-1, with 10 bases lining up with TRBD2. The germline gives CDR1 LGHNA, CDR2 YSLEER. This CDR3 comprises 20 residues. V gave up 4 bases and J gave up 7 bases; unmatched junction bases: 22.

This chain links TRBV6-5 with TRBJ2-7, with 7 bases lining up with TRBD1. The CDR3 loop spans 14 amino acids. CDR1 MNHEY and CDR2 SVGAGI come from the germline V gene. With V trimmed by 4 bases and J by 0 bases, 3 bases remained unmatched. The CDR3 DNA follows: TGTGCCAGCAGTTTCAGGGGGACCTCCTACGAGCAGTACTTC. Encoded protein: CASSFRGTSYEQYF.

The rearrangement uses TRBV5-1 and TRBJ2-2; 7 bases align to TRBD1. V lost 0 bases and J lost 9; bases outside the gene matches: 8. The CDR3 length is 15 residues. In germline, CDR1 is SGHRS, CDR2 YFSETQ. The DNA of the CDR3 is TGCGCCAGCAGCTTGGCCTCGGACAGGCCGCGGGAGCTGTTTTTT. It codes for CASSLASDRPRELFF.

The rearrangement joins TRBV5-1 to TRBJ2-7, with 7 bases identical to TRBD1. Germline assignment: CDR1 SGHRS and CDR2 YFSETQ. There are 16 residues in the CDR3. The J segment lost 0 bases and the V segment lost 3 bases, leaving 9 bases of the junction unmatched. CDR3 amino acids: CASSSTGTASSYEQYF. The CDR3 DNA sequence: TGCGCCAGCAGCTCTACCGGGACAGCTAGCTCCTACGAGCAGTACTTC.

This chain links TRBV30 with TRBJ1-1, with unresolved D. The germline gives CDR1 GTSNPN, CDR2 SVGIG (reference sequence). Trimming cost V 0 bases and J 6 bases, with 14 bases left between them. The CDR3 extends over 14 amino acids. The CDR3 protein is CAWSVLGGRAEAFF. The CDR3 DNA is TGTGCCTGGAGTGTACTCGGAGGGAGGGCTGAAGCTTTCTTT.

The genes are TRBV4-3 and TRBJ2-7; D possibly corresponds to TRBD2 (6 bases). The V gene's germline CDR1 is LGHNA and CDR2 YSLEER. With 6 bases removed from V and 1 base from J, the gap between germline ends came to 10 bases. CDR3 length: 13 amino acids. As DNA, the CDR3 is TGCGCCAGCAGAGGGAGCGGGTCCTACGAGCAGTACTTC. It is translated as CASRGSGSYEQYF.

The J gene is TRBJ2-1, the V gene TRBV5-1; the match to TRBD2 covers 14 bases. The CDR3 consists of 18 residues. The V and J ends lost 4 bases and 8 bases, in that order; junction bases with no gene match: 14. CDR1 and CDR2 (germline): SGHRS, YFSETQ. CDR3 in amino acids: CASSPLGTSGRTHYEQFF. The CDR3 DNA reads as TGCGCCAGCAGCCCCCTCGGGACTAGCGGGAGAACACACTATGAGCAGTTCTTC. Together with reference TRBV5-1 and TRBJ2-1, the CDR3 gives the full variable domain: KAGVTQTPRYLIKTRGQQVTLSCSPISGHRSVSWYQQTPGQGLQFLFEYFSETQRNKGNFPGRFSGRQFSNSRSEMNVSTLELGDSALYLCASSPLGTSGRTHYEQFFGPGTRLTVL.

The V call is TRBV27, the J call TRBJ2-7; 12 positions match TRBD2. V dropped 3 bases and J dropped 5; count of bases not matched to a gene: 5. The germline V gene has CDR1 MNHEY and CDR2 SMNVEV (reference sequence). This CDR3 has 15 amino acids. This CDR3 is CASSFRLAGAHEQYF. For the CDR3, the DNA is TGTGCCAGCAGTTTCCGACTAGCGGGAGCCCACGAGCAGTACTTC.